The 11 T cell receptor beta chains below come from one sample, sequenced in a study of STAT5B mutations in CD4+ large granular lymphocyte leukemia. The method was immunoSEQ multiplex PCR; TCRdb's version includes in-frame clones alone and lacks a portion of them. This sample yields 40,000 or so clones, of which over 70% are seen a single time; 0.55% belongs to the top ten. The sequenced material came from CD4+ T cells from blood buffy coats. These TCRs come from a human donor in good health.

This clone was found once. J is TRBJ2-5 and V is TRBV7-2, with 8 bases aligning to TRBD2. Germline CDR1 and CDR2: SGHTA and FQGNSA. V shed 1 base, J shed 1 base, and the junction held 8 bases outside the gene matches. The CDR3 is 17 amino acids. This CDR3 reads CASSLVAVAGSQETQYF. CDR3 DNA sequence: TGTGCCAGCAGCTTAGTTGCGGTAGCGGGAAGCCAAGAGACCCAGTACTTC.

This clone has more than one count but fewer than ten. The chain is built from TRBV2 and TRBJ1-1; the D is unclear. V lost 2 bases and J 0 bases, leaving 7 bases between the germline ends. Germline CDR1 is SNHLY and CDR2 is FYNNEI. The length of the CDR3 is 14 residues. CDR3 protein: CASSESVMNTEAFF. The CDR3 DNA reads TGTGCCAGCAGTGAAAGCGTGATGAACACTGAAGCTTTCTTT. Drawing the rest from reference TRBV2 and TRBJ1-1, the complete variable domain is EPEVTQTPSHQVTQMGQEVILRCVPISNHLYFYWYRQILGQKVEFLVSFYNNEISEKSEIFDDQFSVERPDGSNFTLKIRSTKLEDSAMYFCASSESVMNTEAFFGQGTRLTVV.

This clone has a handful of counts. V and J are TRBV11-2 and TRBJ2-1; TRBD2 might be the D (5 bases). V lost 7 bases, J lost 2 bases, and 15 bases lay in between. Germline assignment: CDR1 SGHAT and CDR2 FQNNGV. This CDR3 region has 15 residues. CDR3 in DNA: TGTGCCAGCACCATAGGGAGTTCGGCCTACAATGAGCAGTTCTTC. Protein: CASTIGSSAYNEQFF.

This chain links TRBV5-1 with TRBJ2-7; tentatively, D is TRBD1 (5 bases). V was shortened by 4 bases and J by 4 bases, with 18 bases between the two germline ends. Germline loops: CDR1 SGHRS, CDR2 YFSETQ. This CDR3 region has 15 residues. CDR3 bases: TGCGCCAGCAGCCCCAGCCCAGGGAATCCTTACGAGCAGTACTTC. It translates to CASSPSPGNPYEQYF.

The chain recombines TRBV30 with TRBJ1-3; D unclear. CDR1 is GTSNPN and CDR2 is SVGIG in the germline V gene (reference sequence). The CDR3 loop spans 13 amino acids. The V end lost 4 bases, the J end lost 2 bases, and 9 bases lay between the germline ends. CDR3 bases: TGTGCCTGGAAACCGGGGACTGGAAACACCATATATTTT. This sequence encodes CAWKPGTGNTIYF. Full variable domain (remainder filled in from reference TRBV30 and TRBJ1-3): SQTIHQWPATLVQPVGSPLSLECTVEGTSNPNLYWYRQAAGRGLQLLFYSVGIGQISSEVPQNLSASRPQDRQFILSSKKLLLSDSGFYLCAWKPGTGNTIYFGEGSWLTVV.

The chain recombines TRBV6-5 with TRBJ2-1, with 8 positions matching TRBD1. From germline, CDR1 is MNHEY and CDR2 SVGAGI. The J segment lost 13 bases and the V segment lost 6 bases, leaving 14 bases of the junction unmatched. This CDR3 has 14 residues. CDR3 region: CASRKPGQVYQQFF. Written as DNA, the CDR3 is TGTGCCAGCAGAAAACCGGGACAGGTATACCAACAGTTCTTC.

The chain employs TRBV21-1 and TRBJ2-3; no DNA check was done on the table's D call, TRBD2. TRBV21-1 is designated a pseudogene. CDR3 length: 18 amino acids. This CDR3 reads CARISTRYLFKQADTQYF. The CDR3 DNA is TGTGCCAGGATCTCGACTAGATATCTTTTTAAGCAGGCAGATACGCAGTATTTT.

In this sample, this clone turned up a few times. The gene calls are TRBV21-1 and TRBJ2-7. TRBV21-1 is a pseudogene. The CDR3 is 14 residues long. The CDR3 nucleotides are TGTGCCAGCAGCAAAGAGGCGCGCCGCTACGAGCAGTACTTC. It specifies CASSKEARRYEQYF.

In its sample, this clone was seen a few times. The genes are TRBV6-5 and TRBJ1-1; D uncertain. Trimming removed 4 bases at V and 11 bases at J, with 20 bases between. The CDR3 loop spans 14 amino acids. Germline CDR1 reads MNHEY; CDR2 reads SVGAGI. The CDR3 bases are TGTGCCAGCAGTTTTCGGGCCCTACATGGTGGGGCTTTCTTT. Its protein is CASSFRALHGGAFF.

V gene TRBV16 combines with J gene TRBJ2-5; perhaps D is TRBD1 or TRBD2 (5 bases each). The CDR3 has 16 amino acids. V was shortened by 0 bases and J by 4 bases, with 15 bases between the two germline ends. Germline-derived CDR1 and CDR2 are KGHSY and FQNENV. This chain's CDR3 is CASSQSGELFRETQYF. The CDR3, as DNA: TGTGCCAGCAGCCAATCGGGGGAGCTTTTTCGAGAGACCCAGTACTTC.

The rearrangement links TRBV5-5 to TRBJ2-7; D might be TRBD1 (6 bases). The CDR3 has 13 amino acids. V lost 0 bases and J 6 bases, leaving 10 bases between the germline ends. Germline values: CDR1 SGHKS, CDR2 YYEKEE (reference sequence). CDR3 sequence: CASSLARGSEQYF. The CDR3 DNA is TGTGCCAGCAGCTTGGCCAGGGGTAGCGAGCAGTACTTC.